Below, 24 T cell receptor beta chains from the same sample are listed, as sequenced in a study of technical replicates of blood from a handful of donors. Profiling relied on immunoSEQ multiplex PCR, and the TCRdb table lists in-frame clones only, not all of them. The table records tens of thousands of clones, roughly 92% of them present only once. The sequenced material came from T cells isolated from PBMCs. Source of these receptors: a human donor in good health.

The chain has TRBV29-1 and TRBJ2-2; D is perhaps TRBD1 (5 bases). CDR3 length: 15 amino acids. V gave up 1 base and J gave up 0 bases, with 9 bases separating them. In germline, CDR1 is SQVTM, CDR2 ANQGSEA. The CDR3: CSVEATASNTGELFF. In DNA, the CDR3 is TGCAGCGTTGAAGCGACAGCCTCGAACACCGGGGAGCTGTTTTTT.

The DNA for the CDR3 is TGTGCCAGCAGTGACGGAGCGGGAGGGGTGCAGTATTTT. It encodes CASSDGAGGVQYF. V gene TRBV6-4 combines with J gene TRBJ2-3; 10 bases match TRBD2. CDR1 and CDR2 (germline): MRHNA, SNTAGT. The CDR3 covers 13 residues. V shed 2 bases, J shed 11 bases, and the junction held 4 bases outside the gene matches.

J is TRBJ1-3 and V is TRBV11-2, with D perhaps matching TRBD1 (6 bases). Trimming took 5 bases from V and 2 from J, leaving 16 bases between them. CDR3 length: 16 residues. Germline-derived CDR1 and CDR2 are SGHAT and FQNNGV. CDR3 loop: CASSQGTVGAGNTIYF. CDR3 coding DNA: TGTGCCAGCAGCCAGGGGACCGTGGGGGCTGGAAACACCATATATTTT.

The chain has TRBV6-5 and TRBJ1-4; 9 bases map to TRBD1. The CDR3 extends over 15 amino acids. The V segment lost 0 bases and the J segment 7 bases; nucleotides outside the gene matches: 3. Germline V gene data show CDR1 as MNHEY and CDR2 as SVGAGI. The CDR3 sequence: CASSYSGTGFEKLFF. The CDR3 DNA is TGTGCCAGCAGTTACTCCGGGACAGGGTTTGAAAAACTGTTTTTT.

J is TRBJ2-1 and V is TRBV7-3; 13 positions match TRBD2. With 6 bases clipped from V and 1 base from J, the junction kept 6 bases outside the gene matches. The V gene's germline CDR1 is SGHTA and CDR2 FQGTGA. This CDR3 has 17 residues. The DNA for the CDR3 is TGTGCCAGCAGTACTAGCGGGAGGGCCTATTCCTACAATGAGCAGTTCTTC. It yields the protein CASSTSGRAYSYNEQFF.

V gene TRBV28 combines with J gene TRBJ2-7; 7 bases map to TRBD2. The germline CDR1 and CDR2 sequences are MDHEN and SYDVKM. The CDR3 is made up of 14 amino acids. Losses at the gene ends were 7 bases for V and 0 bases for J; bases not matched to a gene: 6. Written as DNA, the CDR3 is TGTGCCAGCACCCCTAGCGGTAACTCCTACGAGCAGTACTTC. It is translated as CASTPSGNSYEQYF.

The chain has TRBV27 and TRBJ2-7, with D perhaps TRBD1 (6 bases). V lost 2 bases, J lost 1 base, and 9 bases lay in between. CDR1 is MNHEY and CDR2 is SMNVEV in the germline V gene (reference sequence). The CDR3 consists of 14 residues. CDR3 loop: CASSLGGVSYEQYF. In DNA form, the CDR3 reads TGTGCCAGCAGTTTAGGGGGCGTATCCTACGAGCAGTACTTC.

V is TRBV9 and J is TRBJ2-7; TRBD1 matches at 7 bases. The CDR3 consists of 15 residues. Germline V CDR1 and CDR2: SGDLS, YYNGEE. V shed 0 bases, J shed 3 bases, and the junction held 6 bases outside the gene matches. CDR3 sequence: CASSVEGQLHYEQYF. As DNA, the CDR3 is TGTGCCAGCAGCGTAGAGGGACAGCTTCACTACGAGCAGTACTTC.

The genes are TRBV5-1 and TRBJ2-7, with 7 nucleotides matching TRBD1. The CDR3 spans 14 residues. In germline, CDR1 is SGHRS, CDR2 YFSETQ. V shed 0 bases and J 4 bases; nucleotides not matched to a gene: 4. The chain's CDR3 is CASSLGDSLYEQYF. CDR3 DNA: TGCGCCAGCAGCTTGGGGGACAGCTTATACGAGCAGTACTTC.

The chain has TRBV14 and TRBJ1-3, with a weak D call TRBD1 (5 bases). V lost 1 base to trimming and J lost 4 bases, with 8 bases between them. The V gene's germline CDR1 is SGHDN and CDR2 FVKESK. CDR3 length: 14 amino acids. CDR3 DNA sequence: TGTGCCAGCAGCCAAGCAGGGAAAGGAAACACCATATATTTT. This gives the protein CASSQAGKGNTIYF.

In DNA, the CDR3 is TGCAGTGCTGTTCAGGTTGAAGCTTTCTTT. Amino acids: CSAVQVEAFF. The chain carries TRBV20-1 and TRBJ1-1; unclear D gene. V shed 5 bases and J shed 7 bases, with 8 bases lying between them. This CDR3 comprises 10 residues. The germline V gene encodes CDR1 DFQATT and CDR2 SNEGSKA (reference sequence).

This clone was counted a few times. At the DNA level, this CDR3 is encoded by other sequences in the same sample as well. The CDR3 DNA reads TGCAGCGTTGAGTTCACAGGGGAAAGCGTCCATGGCTACACCTTC. Its translation is CSVEFTGESVHGYTF. This rearrangement joins TRBV29-1 to TRBJ1-2; the match to TRBD1 covers 7 bases. V trimming: 3 bases; J trimming: 6 bases; junction bases outside the gene matches: 13. Germline values: CDR1 SQVTM, CDR2 ANQGSEA. CDR3 length: 15 residues.

The chain has TRBV21-1 and TRBJ1-5; the table's D call TRBD1 went unverified against the DNA. TRBV21-1 is designated a pseudogene. CDR3 length equals 15 residues. The CDR3, as DNA: TGTGCCAGCAGCGGGCGGACAGGGCGCAATCAGCCCCAGCATTTT. This sequence encodes CASSGRTGRNQPQHF.

The chain has TRBV4-1 and TRBJ1-4; D gene ambiguous. Germline CDR1 MGHRA, CDR2 YSYEKL. This CDR3 region has 13 residues. Trimming pared 1 base from V and 5 bases from J, leaving 5 bases between. The CDR3 DNA reads as TGCGCCAGCAGCCAAGTGGAGAATGAAAAACTGTTTTTT. It encodes CASSQVENEKLFF.

The chain combines TRBV28 with TRBJ2-7; 8 positions match TRBD2. The CDR3 is 14 residues long. V lost 6 bases and J lost 5; bases outside the gene matches: 9. Germline V gene data show CDR1 as MDHEN and CDR2 as SYDVKM. The CDR3 region has the DNA TGTGCCAGCAGCGGGAGGGCCTTGGGGAACGAGCAGTACTTC. This codes for CASSGRALGNEQYF.

This clone has just one count. The chain joins TRBV4-3 to TRBJ2-6; D not resolved. From germline, CDR1 is LGHNA and CDR2 YSLEER. Trimming stripped 1 base from V and 1 base from J, with 14 bases between. This CDR3 region has 18 residues. CDR3 amino acids: CASSQGTFDSSGANVLTF. The CDR3 bases are TGCGCCAGCAGCCAAGGAACTTTTGATTCTTCTGGGGCCAACGTCCTGACTTTC.

The rearrangement uses TRBV5-1 and TRBJ2-1; 8 bases align to TRBD2. The CDR3 is 16 amino acids. Looked up from germline, CDR1 is SGHRS and CDR2 is YFSETQ. V lost 0 bases to trimming and J lost 9 bases; unmatched junction nucleotides: 11. In nucleotides, the CDR3 is TGCGCCAGCAGCTTGGACGCAGCGGGAGTCAGAGGTGAGCAGTTCTTC. Translated, it gives CASSLDAAGVRGEQFF.

The chain combines TRBV27 with TRBJ2-3, with D possibly TRBD1 on 5 matching bases. The CDR3 sequence is 14 residues long. Deletions cut 3 bases from V and 5 bases from J, with 12 bases between. Germline V gene data show CDR1 as MNHEY and CDR2 as SMNVEV (reference sequence). The chain's CDR3 is CASSFRQGLDTQYF. The CDR3 DNA sequence: TGTGCCAGCAGTTTTCGGCAGGGCCTAGATACGCAGTATTTT.

The V gene is TRBV7-6, the J gene TRBJ2-1; TRBD2 aligns across 13 bases. The CDR3 covers 16 residues. The V gene end was trimmed by 5 bases and the J gene end by 5 bases; junction bases not matched to a gene: 6. CDR1 and CDR2 (germline): SGHVS, FNYEAQ. Here the CDR3 DNA reads TGTGCCAGCAGCCAATGGACTAGCGGGAGTCACAATGAGCAGTTCTTC. Protein product: CASSQWTSGSHNEQFF.

The gene calls are TRBV7-2 and TRBJ2-7; 11 nucleotides agree with TRBD2. J lost 0 bases, V lost 5 bases, and 9 bases had no gene match. The CDR3 loop spans 17 amino acids. From germline, CDR1 is SGHTA and CDR2 FQGNSA. This chain's CDR3 is CASSANLAGGLSYEQYF. Here the CDR3 DNA reads TGTGCCAGCAGCGCAAATCTAGCGGGAGGCCTCTCCTACGAGCAGTACTTC.

This rearrangement joins TRBV5-1 to TRBJ2-1; 13 bases fit TRBD2. CDR3 length: 18 residues. V gave up 3 bases and J gave up 8 bases; unmatched junction bases: 14. Germline values: CDR1 SGHRS, CDR2 YFSETQ. The CDR3 loop is CASSSGLAGETRAYEQFF. The CDR3 DNA reads as TGCGCCAGCAGCTCTGGACTAGCGGGAGAGACAAGGGCTTATGAGCAGTTCTTC.

There are a few counts of this clone. The chain employs TRBV4-3 and TRBJ1-1, with 10 bases that match TRBD1. The V segment lost 4 bases and the J segment 7 bases; nucleotides outside the gene matches: 6. The CDR3 is made up of 14 amino acids. The germline CDR1 and CDR2 sequences are LGHNA and YSLEER. Here the CDR3 DNA reads TGCGCCAGCAGCCTCCGGGACAGGGGCAGTGAAGCTTTCTTT. Translating gives CASSLRDRGSEAFF.

J is TRBJ1-5 and V is TRBV30; 8 nucleotides line up with TRBD1. The J segment lost 7 bases and the V segment lost 0 bases, leaving 8 bases of the junction unmatched. Germline CDR1 GTSNPN, CDR2 SVGIG (reference sequence). The CDR3 consists of 15 residues. Written as DNA, the CDR3 is TGTGCCTGGAGTGTGATGGACAGGGATAACCAGCCCCAGCATTTT. Protein: CAWSVMDRDNQPQHF.

V gene TRBV28 combines with J gene TRBJ2-1; D might be TRBD2 (6 bases). This CDR3 is built from 15 residues. Per germline, CDR1 MDHEN and CDR2 SYDVKM. Trimming took off 2 bases at V and 0 bases at J, with 8 bases between the two ends. For the CDR3, the DNA is TGTGCCAGCAGTTTAGGAGGGAGCTCCTACAATGAGCAGTTCTTC. Translating gives CASSLGGSSYNEQFF.